The 21 T cell receptor beta chains given below trace back to one sample, sequenced in a study of blood T cell repertoires in COVID-19. Profiled with immunoSEQ multiplex PCR; TCRdb holds only in-frame clones, not every one. The repertoire holds some 130,000 clones, with around 85% as singletons. Sequencing was performed on peripheral blood. These receptors all come from a woman older than 75 with acute or convalescent COVID-19.

The CDR3 bases are TGTGCCAGCGGAAGGAAGGGAGGGAACACTGAAGCTTTCTTT. Protein: CASGRKGGNTEAFF. The chain is built from TRBV5-4 and TRBJ1-1; the D is unclear. Trimming cost V 7 bases and J 1 base, with 14 bases left between them. The germline CDR1 and CDR2 sequences are SGHNT and YYREEE (reference sequence). The CDR3 contains 14 residues.

The V and J genes are TRBV10-2 and TRBJ2-7; a possible D gene is TRBD1 (6 bases). Between the trimmed V and J ends, which lost 5 bases and 3 bases, there was a span of 14 bases. CDR3 size: 14 residues. Looked up from germline, CDR1 is WSHSY and CDR2 is SAAADI. The CDR3 DNA sequence: TGCGCCAGCAGTCTCAGGGGAGTAGGCTACGAGCAGTACTTC. Residues: CASSLRGVGYEQYF.

The chain links TRBV9 to TRBJ1-4, with D tentatively TRBD1 (6 bases). The CDR3 length is 13 residues. Germline-derived CDR1 and CDR2 are SGDLS and YYNGEE. V was trimmed by 1 base and J by 10 bases, leaving 11 bases between them. In DNA form, the CDR3 reads TGTGCCAGCAGCGTACAGGGGTGGGGAAAACTGTTTTTT. It translates to CASSVQGWGKLFF.

The gene calls are TRBV6-5 and TRBJ1-6, with 7 bases identical to TRBD1. CDR3 length: 14 amino acids. Germline CDR1 and CDR2: MNHEY and SVGAGI. The V and J ends lost 6 bases and 5 bases, in that order; junction bases with no gene match: 4. The CDR3 is CASRGQRNNSPLHF. The CDR3, as DNA: TGTGCCAGCAGGGGACAGAGAAATAATTCACCCCTCCACTTT.

This clone was seen a single time. The chain has TRBV19 and TRBJ2-7, with 7 bases lining up with TRBD1. Unmatched junction bases numbered 12, after V lost 3 bases and J lost 4 bases. Germline CDR1 LNHDA, CDR2 SQIVND (reference sequence). The CDR3 has 16 amino acids. For the CDR3, the DNA is TGTGCCAGTAGTATTTATGGGACAGACCTACTTTACGAGCAGTACTTC. This encodes CASSIYGTDLLYEQYF.

The chain employs TRBV5-6 and TRBJ2-7; D is perhaps TRBD1 (5 bases). The CDR3 contains 14 residues. The V end was cut by 0 bases, the J end by 2 bases, with 9 bases between. Looked up from germline, CDR1 is SGHDT and CDR2 is YYEEEE. DNA for the CDR3: TGTGCCAGCAGCTTGGCTGCAGGGACCTACGAGCAGTACTTC. Translation gives CASSLAAGTYEQYF.

The V and J genes are TRBV5-6 and TRBJ2-1; 7 bases agree with TRBD2. The CDR3 is 15 amino acids. The ends lost 1 base at V and 4 bases at J; junction bases unmatched: 5. Germline V CDR1 and CDR2: SGHDT, YYEEEE. The CDR3 sequence: CASSLWGGLYNEQFF. The CDR3 bases are TGTGCCAGCAGCTTGTGGGGGGGATTGTACAATGAGCAGTTCTTC.

V usage is TRBV3-1 (or the pseudogene TRBV3-2) and J usage is TRBJ2-3; no clear D. Germline V gives CDR1 LGHDT, CDR2 YNNKEL (reference sequence). V gave up 4 bases and J gave up 5 bases, with 7 bases separating them. There are 12 residues in the CDR3. The CDR3 DNA is TGTGCCAGCAGCCCCCCAGGAGATACGCAGTATTTT. Encoded protein: CASSPPGDTQYF.

The J gene is TRBJ1-1, the V gene TRBV18; D gene unclear. The CDR3 sequence is 13 residues long. V was clipped by 3 bases and J by 0 bases, with 5 bases between them. Germline assignment: CDR1 KGHSH and CDR2 LQKENI. CDR3 nucleotide sequence: TGTGCCAGCTCACCGGCAATGAACACTGAAGCTTTCTTT. Translation: CASSPAMNTEAFF.

The chain recombines TRBV9 with TRBJ1-6; 9 positions match TRBD1. Germline V CDR1 and CDR2: SGDLS, YYNGEE. This CDR3 has 18 residues. J gave up 0 bases and V 3 bases, and 7 bases lay outside the gene matches. CDR3 in DNA: TGTGCCAGCAGCGCCTGGGACAGGGACCCCTCCTATAATTCACCCCTCCACTTT. Its translation is CASSAWDRDPSYNSPLHF.

A few counts support this clone. The chain combines TRBV19 with TRBJ1-2; 10 nucleotides agree with TRBD1. This CDR3 has 17 amino acids. With V trimmed by 7 bases and J by 8 bases, 19 bases remained unmatched. CDR1 is LNHDA and CDR2 is SQIVND in the germline V gene (reference sequence). CDR3 nucleotides: TGTGCCAGTAAAGGACGGTACGGGACAGGGGCTTTCAGAGGCTACACCTTC. Translated, it gives CASKGRYGTGAFRGYTF.

The chain uses TRBV7-2 and TRBJ1-1; tentatively, D is TRBD1 (6 bases). This CDR3 has 14 amino acids. The ends were cut back, 3 bases at V and 1 base at J, with 9 bases in the middle. Germline V gene lookup returns CDR1 SGHTA and CDR2 FQGNSA. The CDR3 sequence is CASSFNRENTEAFF. In DNA, the CDR3 is TGTGCCAGCAGCTTTAACAGGGAGAACACTGAAGCTTTCTTT.

This CDR3 reads CASSERTVNQPQHF. CDR3 DNA: TGTGCCAGCAGTGAGAGGACAGTAAATCAGCCCCAGCATTTT. The rearrangement uses TRBV25-1 and TRBJ1-5, with D maybe TRBD1 (6 bases). The germline V gene encodes CDR1 MGHDK and CDR2 SYGVNS. The CDR3 runs 14 residues. V dropped 3 bases and J dropped 4 bases, with 10 bases sitting between them.

This clone was picked up one time. V is TRBV3-1 (or the pseudogene TRBV3-2) and J is TRBJ1-2; D is ambiguous. V lost 1 base and J lost 8, with 8 bases in between. Germline V lookup: CDR1 LGHDT, CDR2 YNNKEL (reference sequence). The length of the CDR3 is 12 residues. CDR3 sequence: CASSQGLEGYTF. Written as DNA, the CDR3 is TGTGCCAGCAGCCAAGGGCTAGAGGGCTACACCTTC.

The chain carries TRBV5-6 and TRBJ1-2; D gene ambiguous. The length of the CDR3 is 16 residues. Germline CDR1 SGHDT, CDR2 YYEEEE. Trimming took off 1 base at V and 3 bases at J, with 16 bases between the two ends. The CDR3 sequence is CASSLPRNRYDYGYTF. The CDR3 coding sequence is TGTGCCAGCAGCTTGCCCAGGAACCGGTATGACTATGGCTACACCTTC.

CDR3 in amino acids: CAIMGTGNTEAFF. Here the CDR3 DNA reads TGTGCCATCATGGGGACAGGAAACACTGAAGCTTTCTTT. This chain connects TRBV10-3 to TRBJ1-1; TRBD1 agrees at 8 bases. Germline V CDR1 and CDR2: ENHRY, SYGVKD. This CDR3 contains 13 residues. Trimming removed 7 bases from V and 2 bases from J; junction bases left unmatched: 3.

The V call is TRBV9, the J call TRBJ1-1; 7 bases are a match to TRBD1. J gave up 11 bases and V 3 bases, and 10 bases lay outside the gene matches. This CDR3 contains 13 residues. Germline V gene data show CDR1 as SGDLS and CDR2 as YYNGEE. The CDR3 reads CASSANRGGTAFF. The CDR3 nucleotides are TGTGCCAGCAGCGCAAACAGGGGAGGTACCGCTTTCTTT.

This sequence joins TRBV2 and TRBJ1-4, with 7 positions matching TRBD1. The ends lost 6 bases at V and 3 bases at J; junction bases unmatched: 10. CDR3 length: 16 residues. Germline values: CDR1 SNHLY, CDR2 FYNNEI. The chain's CDR3 is CASSPPTGTANEKLFF. The CDR3 bases are TGTGCCAGCAGCCCCCCGACAGGGACGGCTAATGAAAAACTGTTTTTT. Combining the CDR3 with reference TRBV2 and TRBJ1-4 gives the whole variable domain EPEVTQTPSHQVTQMGQEVILRCVPISNHLYFYWYRQILGQKVEFLVSFYNNEISEKSEIFDDQFSVERPDGSNFTLKIRSTKLEDSAMYFCASSPPTGTANEKLFFGSGTQLSVL.

The rearrangement uses TRBV5-1 and TRBJ1-6, with unresolved D. The CDR3 runs 16 residues. CDR1 is SGHRS and CDR2 is YFSETQ in the germline V gene. The V end was cut by 3 bases, the J end by 7 bases, with 17 bases between. The CDR3 here is CASSWAGREGNSPLHF. CDR3 coding DNA: TGCGCCAGCAGCTGGGCAGGACGGGAAGGGAATTCACCCCTCCACTTT.

This sequence joins TRBV7-2 and TRBJ1-2; D unresolved. Trimming took 3 bases from V and 4 from J, leaving 12 bases between them. CDR1 SGHTA and CDR2 FQGNSA come from the germline V gene. The CDR3 extends over 14 amino acids. CDR3 sequence reads: CASSFNPGGYGYTF. The CDR3 nucleotides are TGTGCCAGCAGCTTTAACCCCGGCGGCTATGGCTACACCTTC.

The chain uses TRBV6-6 and TRBJ1-1; D is undetermined. The CDR3 totals 14 residues. Trimming took off 0 bases at V and 1 base at J, with 6 bases between the two ends. Germline V gene lookup returns CDR1 MNHNY and CDR2 SVGAGI (reference sequence). CDR3 coding DNA: TGTGCCAGCAGTTACTCAGCAGGGAACACTGAAGCTTTCTTT. Translated, it gives CASSYSAGNTEAFF.